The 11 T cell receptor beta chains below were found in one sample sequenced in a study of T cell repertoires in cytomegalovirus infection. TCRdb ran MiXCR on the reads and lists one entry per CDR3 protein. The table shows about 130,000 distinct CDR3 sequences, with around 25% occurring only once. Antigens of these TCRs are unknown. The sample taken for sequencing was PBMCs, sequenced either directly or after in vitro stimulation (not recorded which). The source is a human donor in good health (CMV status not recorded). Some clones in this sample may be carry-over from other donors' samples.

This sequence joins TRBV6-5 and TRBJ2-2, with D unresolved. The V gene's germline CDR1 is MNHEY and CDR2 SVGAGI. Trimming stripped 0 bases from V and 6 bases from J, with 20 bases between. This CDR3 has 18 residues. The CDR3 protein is CASSYSKAGKRAAGELFF. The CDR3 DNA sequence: TGTGCCAGCAGTTACTCGAAGGCCGGTAAACGGGCCGCCGGGGAGCTGTTTTTT.

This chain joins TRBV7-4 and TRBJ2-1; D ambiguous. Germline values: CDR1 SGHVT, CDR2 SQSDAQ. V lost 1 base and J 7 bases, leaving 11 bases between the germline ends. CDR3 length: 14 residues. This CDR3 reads CASSLVAVWNEQFF. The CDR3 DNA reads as TGTGCCAGCAGCTTAGTCGCAGTCTGGAATGAGCAGTTCTTC.

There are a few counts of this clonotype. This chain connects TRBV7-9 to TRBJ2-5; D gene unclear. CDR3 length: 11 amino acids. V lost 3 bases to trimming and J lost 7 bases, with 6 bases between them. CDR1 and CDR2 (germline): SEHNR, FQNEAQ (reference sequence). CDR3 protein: CASSFVGTQYF. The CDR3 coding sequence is TGTGCCAGCAGCTTCGTGGGGACCCAGTACTTC.

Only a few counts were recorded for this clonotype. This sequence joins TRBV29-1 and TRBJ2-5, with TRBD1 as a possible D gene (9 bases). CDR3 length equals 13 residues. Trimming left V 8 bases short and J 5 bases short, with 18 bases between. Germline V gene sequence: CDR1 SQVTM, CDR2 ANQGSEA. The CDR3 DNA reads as TGCAGCCACAGGGGGCCGGGAGGGGAGACCCAGTACTTC. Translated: CSHRGPGGETQYF.

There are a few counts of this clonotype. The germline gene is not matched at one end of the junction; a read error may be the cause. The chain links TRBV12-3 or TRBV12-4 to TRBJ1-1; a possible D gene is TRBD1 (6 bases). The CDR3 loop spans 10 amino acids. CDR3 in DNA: TGTGCCAGCAGCCGAGACAGGATCCTCTTT. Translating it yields CASSRDRILF.

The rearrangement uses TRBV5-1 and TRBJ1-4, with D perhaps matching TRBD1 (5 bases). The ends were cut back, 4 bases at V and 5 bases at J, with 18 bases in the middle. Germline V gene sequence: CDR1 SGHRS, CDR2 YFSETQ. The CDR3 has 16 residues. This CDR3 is CASSLSRRGWNEKLFF. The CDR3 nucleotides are TGCGCCAGCAGCCTGTCTCGAAGGGGCTGGAATGAAAAACTGTTTTTT.

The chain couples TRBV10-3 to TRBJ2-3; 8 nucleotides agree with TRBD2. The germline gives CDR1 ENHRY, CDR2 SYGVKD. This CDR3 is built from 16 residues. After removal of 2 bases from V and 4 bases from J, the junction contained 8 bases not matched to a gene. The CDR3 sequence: CAISEPTSGRPDTQYF. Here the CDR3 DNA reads TGTGCCATCAGTGAGCCAACTAGCGGAAGACCAGATACGCAGTATTTT.

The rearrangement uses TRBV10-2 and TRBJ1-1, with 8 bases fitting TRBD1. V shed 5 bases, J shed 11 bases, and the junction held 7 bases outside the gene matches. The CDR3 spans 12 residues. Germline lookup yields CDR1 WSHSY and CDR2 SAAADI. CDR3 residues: CASSSGGVHAFF. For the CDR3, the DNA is TGCGCCAGCAGTTCAGGGGGCGTACATGCTTTCTTT.

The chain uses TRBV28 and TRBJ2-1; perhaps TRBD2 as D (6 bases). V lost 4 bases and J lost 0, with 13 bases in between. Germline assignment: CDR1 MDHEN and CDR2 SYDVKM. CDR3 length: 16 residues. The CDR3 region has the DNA TGTGCCAGCAGTTCATTAGCGGATAGCTCCTACAATGAGCAGTTCTTC. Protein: CASSSLADSSYNEQFF.

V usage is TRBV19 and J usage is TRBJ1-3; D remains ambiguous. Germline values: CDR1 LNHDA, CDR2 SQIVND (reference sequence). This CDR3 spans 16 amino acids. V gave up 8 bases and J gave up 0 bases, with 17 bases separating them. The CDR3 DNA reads TGTGCCAGTCTTACAGCCGGTTGGAACTCTGGAAACACCATATATTTT. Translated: CASLTAGWNSGNTIYF.

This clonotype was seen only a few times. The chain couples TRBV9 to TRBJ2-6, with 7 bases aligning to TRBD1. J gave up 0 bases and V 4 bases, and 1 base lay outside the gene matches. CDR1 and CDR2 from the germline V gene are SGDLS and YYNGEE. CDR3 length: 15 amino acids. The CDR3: CASSRDSSGANVLTF. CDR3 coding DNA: TGTGCCAGCAGCCGGGACAGCTCTGGGGCCAACGTCCTGACTTTC.